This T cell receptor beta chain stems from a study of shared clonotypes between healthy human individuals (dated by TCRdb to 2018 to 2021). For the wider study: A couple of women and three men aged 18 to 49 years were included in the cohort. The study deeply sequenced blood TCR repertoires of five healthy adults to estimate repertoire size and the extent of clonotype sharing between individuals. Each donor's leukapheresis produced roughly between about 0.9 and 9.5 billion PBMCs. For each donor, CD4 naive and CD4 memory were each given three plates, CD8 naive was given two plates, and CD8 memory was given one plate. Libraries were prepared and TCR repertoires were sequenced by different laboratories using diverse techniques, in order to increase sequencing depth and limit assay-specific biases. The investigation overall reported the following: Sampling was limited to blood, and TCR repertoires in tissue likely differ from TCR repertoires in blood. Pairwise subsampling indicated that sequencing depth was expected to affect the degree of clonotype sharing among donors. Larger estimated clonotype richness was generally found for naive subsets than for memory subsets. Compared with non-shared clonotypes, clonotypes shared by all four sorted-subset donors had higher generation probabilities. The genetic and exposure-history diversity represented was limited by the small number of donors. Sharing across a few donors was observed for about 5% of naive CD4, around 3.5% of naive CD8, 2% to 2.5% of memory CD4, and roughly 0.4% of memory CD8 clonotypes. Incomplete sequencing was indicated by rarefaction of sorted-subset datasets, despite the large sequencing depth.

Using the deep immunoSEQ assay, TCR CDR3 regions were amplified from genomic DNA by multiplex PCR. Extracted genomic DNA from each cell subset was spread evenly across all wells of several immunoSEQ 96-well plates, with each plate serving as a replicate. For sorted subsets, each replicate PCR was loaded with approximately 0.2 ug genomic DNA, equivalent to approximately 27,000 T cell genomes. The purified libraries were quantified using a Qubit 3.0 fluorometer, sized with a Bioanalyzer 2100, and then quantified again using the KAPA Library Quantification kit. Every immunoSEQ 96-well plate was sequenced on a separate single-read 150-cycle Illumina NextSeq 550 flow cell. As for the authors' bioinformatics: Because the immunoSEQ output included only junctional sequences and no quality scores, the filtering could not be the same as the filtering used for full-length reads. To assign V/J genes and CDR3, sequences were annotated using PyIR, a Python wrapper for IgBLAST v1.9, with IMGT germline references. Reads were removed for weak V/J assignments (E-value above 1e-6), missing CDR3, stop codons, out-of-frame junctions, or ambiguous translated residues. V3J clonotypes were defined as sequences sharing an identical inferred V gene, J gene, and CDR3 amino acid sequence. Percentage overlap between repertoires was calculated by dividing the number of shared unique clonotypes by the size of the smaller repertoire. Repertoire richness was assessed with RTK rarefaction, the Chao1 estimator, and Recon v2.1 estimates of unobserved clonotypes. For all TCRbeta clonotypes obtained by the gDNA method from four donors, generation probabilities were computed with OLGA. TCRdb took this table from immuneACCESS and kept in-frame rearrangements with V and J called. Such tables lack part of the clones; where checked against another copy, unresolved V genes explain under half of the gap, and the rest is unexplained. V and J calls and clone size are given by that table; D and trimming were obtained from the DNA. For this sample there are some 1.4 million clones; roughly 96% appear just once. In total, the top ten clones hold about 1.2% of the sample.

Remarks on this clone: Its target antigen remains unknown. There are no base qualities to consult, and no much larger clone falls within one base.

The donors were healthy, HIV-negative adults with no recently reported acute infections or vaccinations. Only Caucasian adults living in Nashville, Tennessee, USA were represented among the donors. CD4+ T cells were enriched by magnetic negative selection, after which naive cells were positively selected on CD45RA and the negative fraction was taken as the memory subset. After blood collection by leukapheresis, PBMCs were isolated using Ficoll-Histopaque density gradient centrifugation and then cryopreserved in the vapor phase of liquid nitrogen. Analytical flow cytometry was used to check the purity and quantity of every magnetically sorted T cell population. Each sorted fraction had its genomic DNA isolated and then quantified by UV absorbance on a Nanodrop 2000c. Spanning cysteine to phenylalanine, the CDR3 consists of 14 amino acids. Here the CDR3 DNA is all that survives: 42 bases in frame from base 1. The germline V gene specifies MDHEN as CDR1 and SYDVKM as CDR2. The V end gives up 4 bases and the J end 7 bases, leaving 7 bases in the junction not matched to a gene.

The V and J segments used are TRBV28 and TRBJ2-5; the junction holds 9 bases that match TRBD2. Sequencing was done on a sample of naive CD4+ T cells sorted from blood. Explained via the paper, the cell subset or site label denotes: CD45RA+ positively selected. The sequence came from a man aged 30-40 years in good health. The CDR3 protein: CASSSVKTSGTQYF. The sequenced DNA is TGTGCCAGCAGTTCCGTTAAGACTAGCGGGACCCAGTACTTC.